The 23 T cell receptor beta chains below come from one sample, sequenced in a study of cytomegalovirus exposure and HLA in healthy donors. 13 Jbeta primers and 60 Vbeta primers were used for the PCR. Assay used: immunoSEQ multiplex PCR; TCRdb lists only in-frame clones, some missing. The sample yields about 190,000 clones, about 69% seen once. Sample: PBMCs. These receptor sequences come from a man aged 25 to 45 in good health and CMV-seropositive.

The chain recombines TRBV7-2 with TRBJ1-2, with a possible D match to TRBD1 (6 bases). Germline assignment: CDR1 SGHTA and CDR2 FQGNSA. CDR3 length equals 15 residues. Trimming cost V 4 bases and J 0 bases, with 12 bases left between them. Written as DNA, the CDR3 is TGTGCCAGCAGCTCCCGGACAGCTTCTAACTATGGCTACACCTTC. The encoded protein is CASSSRTASNYGYTF.

The rearrangement links TRBV19 to TRBJ2-1; D gene ambiguous. CDR1 LNHDA and CDR2 SQIVND come from the germline V gene (reference sequence). Deletions cut 9 bases from V and 6 bases from J, with 9 bases between. The CDR3 covers 11 residues. DNA for the CDR3: TGTGCCAGCTTACATGGCAATGAGCAGTTCTTC. Translating gives CASLHGNEQFF.

In DNA form, the CDR3 reads TGCAGCGGGGGACAAACCGGGGAGCTGTTTTTT. It yields the protein CSGGQTGELFF. The chain links TRBV29-1 to TRBJ2-2; D may be TRBD1 (6 bases). CDR1 is SQVTM, CDR2 ANQGSEA, per germline. The CDR3 is made up of 11 amino acids. Trimming cost V 7 bases and J 5 bases, with 8 bases left between them.

Details on this clone: The junction departs from the called germline gene at one end, perhaps through a read error. This chain connects TRBV5-1 to TRBJ2-2; TRBD2 might be the D (5 bases). Looked up from germline, CDR1 is SGHRS and CDR2 is YFSETQ. This CDR3 region has 14 residues. The CDR3 region has the DNA TGCGCCAGCAGCAGGGAAGTGATTACCGGGGAGCCGTTTTTT. Residues: CASSREVITGEPFF.

V is TRBV7-3 and J is TRBJ1-1, with D tentatively TRBD1 (6 bases). Germline CDR1 and CDR2: SGHTA and FQGTGA. This CDR3 contains 13 residues. The ends were cut back, 2 bases at V and 4 bases at J, with 8 bases in the middle. CDR3: CASSLGQSTEAFF. The CDR3 nucleotides read TGTGCCAGCAGCTTAGGACAGAGCACTGAAGCTTTCTTT. Using reference TRBV7-3 and TRBJ1-1 for the parts outside the CDR3, the full variable domain is GAGVSQTPSNKVTEKGKYVELRCDPISGHTALYWYRQSLGQGPEFLIYFQGTGAADDSGLPNDRFFAVRPEGSVSTLKIQRTERGDSAVYLCASSLGQSTEAFFGQGTRLTVV.

A few counts support this clone. This chain uses TRBV5-1 with TRBJ2-2; D is unresolved. Per the germline V gene, CDR1 is SGHRS and CDR2 is YFSETQ. V was pared by 0 bases and J by 4 bases, with 10 bases between. This CDR3 spans 15 amino acids. The CDR3 loop reads CASSLVPSVTGELFF. The CDR3 nucleotides are TGCGCCAGCAGCTTGGTCCCTTCCGTCACCGGGGAGCTGTTTTTT.

The V and J genes are TRBV5-6 and TRBJ1-2; D call uncertain. Trimming shortened V by 4 bases and J by 4 bases, and 11 bases separated the two germline ends. Germline CDR1 and CDR2: SGHDT and YYEEEE. The CDR3 sequence is 13 residues long. Here the CDR3 DNA reads TGTGCCAGCAGCCGTCAGGCCCTCTATGGCTACACCTTC. Its protein product is CASSRQALYGYTF.

The chain is built from TRBV10-3 and TRBJ2-7; no reliable D call. Germline CDR1 is ENHRY and CDR2 is SYGVKD. Trimming left V 4 bases short and J 3 bases short, with 7 bases between. There are 12 residues in the CDR3. Here the CDR3 DNA reads TGTGCCATCAGTGCCAGAAGCTACGAGCAGTACTTC. This gives the protein CAISARSYEQYF.

V is TRBV28 and J is TRBJ2-3, with TRBD1 identical over 11 bases. The CDR3 is 16 residues long. Per germline, CDR1 MDHEN and CDR2 SYDVKM. Trimming removed 5 bases from V and 1 base from J; junction bases left unmatched: 5. The CDR3 region is CASSPPGQGGTDTQYF. DNA of the CDR3: TGTGCCAGCAGTCCTCCGGGACAGGGGGGCACAGATACGCAGTATTTT. Full variable domain (rest looked up from reference TRBV28 and TRBJ2-3): DVKVTQSSRYLVKRTGEKVFLECVQDMDHENMFWYRQDPGLGLRLIYFSYDVKMKEKGDIPEGYSVSREKKERFSLILESASTNQTSMYLCASSPPGQGGTDTQYFGPGTRLTVL.

The chain recombines TRBV7-3 with TRBJ2-5, with unresolved D. Trimming cost V 4 bases and J 3 bases, with 18 bases left between them. The CDR3 consists of 16 residues. Germline lookup yields CDR1 SGHTA and CDR2 FQGTGA. CDR3 sequence (DNA): TGTGCCAGCAGCTCGCCCGGCGAGGCTGGCAAAGAGACCCAGTACTTC. It encodes CASSSPGEAGKETQYF.

This chain connects TRBV19 to TRBJ1-2, with 7 bases that match TRBD1. Germline trimming cut 4 bases from V and 8 bases from J; bases unmatched to any gene: 4. Germline V gene sequence: CDR1 LNHDA, CDR2 SQIVND (reference sequence). This CDR3 is built from 12 residues. For the CDR3, the DNA is TGTGCCAGTAGTACCCGACAGGGAGGCTACACCTTC. This gives the protein CASSTRQGGYTF.

The sample holds a few counts of this clone. This CDR3 is also generated by other DNA sequences in the sample. The chain carries TRBV5-1 and TRBJ2-5; a possible D gene is TRBD2 (6 bases). This CDR3 contains 13 residues. Trimming took 2 bases from V and 4 from J, leaving 9 bases between them. The germline V gene encodes CDR1 SGHRS and CDR2 YFSETQ. The CDR3: CASSFAGGETQYF. The CDR3 nucleotides are TGCGCCAGCAGCTTCGCCGGGGGAGAGACCCAGTACTTC.

The gene calls are TRBV7-3 and TRBJ2-7; the D gene is possibly TRBD2 (5 bases). Per the germline V gene, CDR1 is SGHTA and CDR2 is FQGTGA. Between the trimmed V and J ends, which lost 5 bases and 4 bases, there was a span of 12 bases. The CDR3 loop spans 13 amino acids. CDR3 nucleotides: TGTGCCAGCAGCGCTAGCTCGTCGTACGAGCAGTACTTC. Residues: CASSASSSYEQYF.

This clone was recorded a few times. The rearrangement uses TRBV11-2 and TRBJ2-1, with unresolved D. This CDR3 is built from 14 residues. Deletions cut 1 base from V and 2 bases from J, with 6 bases between. Germline CDR1 is SGHAT and CDR2 is FQNNGV. This CDR3 is CASSLAEPYNEQFF. As DNA, the CDR3 is TGTGCCAGCAGCTTAGCAGAACCCTACAATGAGCAGTTCTTC.

The V and J genes are TRBV5-6 and TRBJ1-2; the D gene is possibly TRBD1 (6 bases). CDR3 length: 11 amino acids. Germline CDR1 reads SGHDT; CDR2 reads YYEEEE. Between the trimmed V and J ends, which lost 3 bases and 8 bases, there was a span of 8 bases. CDR3 residues: CASSSRGGYTF. The CDR3 DNA reads as TGTGCCAGCAGCTCCAGGGGCGGCTACACCTTC.

The gene calls are TRBV5-4 and TRBJ2-5, with a possible D match to TRBD2 (6 bases). The CDR3 runs to 14 residues. Germline V lookup: CDR1 SGHNT, CDR2 YYREEE (reference sequence). The V end was cut by 2 bases, the J end by 1 base, with 9 bases between. The chain's CDR3 is CASSFPTSQETQYF. CDR3 nucleotide sequence: TGTGCCAGCAGCTTTCCGACTAGCCAAGAGACCCAGTACTTC. The variable domain in full, completed from reference TRBV5-4 and TRBJ2-5, reads ETGVTQSPTHLIKTRGQQVTLRCSSQSGHNTVSWYQQALGQGPQFIFQYYREEENGRGNFPPRFSGLQFPNYSSELNVNALELDDSALYLCASSFPTSQETQYFGPGTRLLVL.

The chain employs TRBV6-6 and TRBJ1-5, with D possibly matching TRBD1 (6 bases). V shed 2 bases and J shed 11 bases, with 19 bases lying between them. CDR3 size: 15 residues. Per the germline V gene, CDR1 is MNHNY and CDR2 is SVGAGI (reference sequence). CDR3 protein: CASSYANQGQRTQHF. The CDR3, as DNA: TGTGCCAGCAGTTACGCGAATCAGGGACAACGGACCCAGCATTTT.

This chain connects TRBV4-1 to TRBJ2-5; 7 positions match TRBD1. This CDR3 spans 14 amino acids. V was pared by 4 bases and J by 5 bases, with 7 bases of the junction left unmatched. Germline CDR1 reads MGHRA; CDR2 reads YSYEKL. The CDR3 sequence is CASSLPGGRETQYF. In DNA form, the CDR3 reads TGCGCCAGCAGCCTCCCAGGGGGACGGGAGACCCAGTACTTC.

This clone was seen a handful of times. The chain is built from TRBV5-4 and TRBJ2-3; tentative D call: TRBD1 (5 bases). This CDR3 region has 15 residues. Trimming stripped 3 bases from V and 2 bases from J, with 13 bases between. Looked up from germline, CDR1 is SGHNT and CDR2 is YYREEE (reference sequence). The CDR3 DNA reads as TGTGCCAGCAGCTCAGCGACAGAACCCACAGATACGCAGTATTTT. Translated: CASSSATEPTDTQYF.

The V and J genes are TRBV27 and TRBJ2-7; 9 positions match TRBD1. CDR1 MNHEY and CDR2 SMNVEV come from the germline V gene (reference sequence). There are 15 residues in the CDR3. The trim removed 3 bases at V and 6 bases at J, leaving 9 bases unmatched. The DNA for the CDR3 is TGTGCCAGCAGTTTGGCCCGGACAGGGGCTACCGAGCAGTACTTC. The encoded protein is CASSLARTGATEQYF.

The chain recombines TRBV27 with TRBJ2-5; 10 nucleotides agree with TRBD1. V shed 4 bases and J 6 bases; nucleotides not matched to a gene: 11. This CDR3 is 16 amino acids long. Germline V gives CDR1 MNHEY, CDR2 SMNVEV (reference sequence). For the CDR3, the DNA is TGTGCCAGCAGTTCCCCCACACGGGACAGGGGAAAGACCCAGTACTTC. This translates into CASSSPTRDRGKTQYF.

This chain uses TRBV30 with TRBJ2-4; possible D gene TRBD2, 5 bases. Trimming pared 7 bases from V and 8 bases from J, leaving 12 bases between. The CDR3 has 11 residues. Germline V gene sequence: CDR1 GTSNPN, CDR2 SVGIG (reference sequence). CDR3 in DNA: TGTGCCTCCCAAGAGGGAGACATTCAGTACTTC. It codes for CASQEGDIQYF.

The V gene is TRBV5-8, the J gene TRBJ2-7; 8 nucleotides agree with TRBD2. The germline V gene encodes CDR1 SGHTS and CDR2 YDEGEE. Trimming took 4 bases from V and 7 from J; bases not matched to a gene: 16. The CDR3 has 16 amino acids. The CDR3 nucleotides read TGTGCCAGCAGCCCTGGTCGGGGCGGGAGGTCGAAAGAGCAGTACTTC. As protein: CASSPGRGGRSKEQYF. The variable domain in full, with the rest retrieved from reference TRBV5-8 and TRBJ2-7, is EAGVTQSPTHLIKTRGQQATLRCSPISGHTSVYWYQQALGLGLQFLLWYDEGEERNRGNFPPRFSGRQFPNYSSELNVNALELEDSALYLCASSPGRGGRSKEQYFGPGTRLTVT.